This T cell receptor beta chain comes out of a study of a mutant IDH1 vaccine in newly diagnosed glioma. Study overall: Of the patients given treatment, around 60% were male and around 40% were female, and a mean age of around 38 years was recorded. Findings and limits, study-wide: Vaccine-induced immune responses were detected in around 92% of patients.

Described time point: week 23, last vaccination. What each vaccine dose contained was 300 ug of mutant IDH1 20-mer peptide, accompanied by topical imiquimod. Assay: immunoSEQ multiplex PCR; the TCRdb copy retains only in-frame clones and omits some. The data show some 30,000 clones, approximately 88% seen once. As concerns this clone: The antigen is undetermined.

Specimen: PBMCs, collected from a glioma patient whose treatment included an IDH1 peptide vaccine. The sequence derives from a man aged 40-49 years with glioma.

DNA for the CDR3: TGCGCCAGCAGCCAAGATGTTCAGTCAGCGGGAGAGTTCGAGCAGTACTTC. It codes for CASSQDVQSAGEFEQYF. The chain recombines TRBV4-1 with TRBJ2-7, with 8 positions matching TRBD2. The CDR3 extends over 17 amino acids. Germline V gives CDR1 MGHRA, CDR2 YSYEKL. The junction had 13 bases not matched to a gene; V was cut back by 0 bases and J by 6 bases.